These 2 T cell receptor beta chains share one sample of origin, sequenced in a study of blood T cell repertoires in COVID-19. Sequencing was performed with immunoSEQ multiplex PCR; in TCRdb, only in-frame clones are kept and a portion is missing. The table lists fewer than 250,000 clones, about nine tenths of them singletons. Specimen: peripheral blood. These receptors all stem from a woman in her fifties or sixties who had recovered from COVID-19.

J is TRBJ1-1 and V is TRBV9; 9 nucleotides match TRBD1. This CDR3 region has 15 residues. V trimming: 0 bases; J trimming: 2 bases; junction bases outside the gene matches: 2. Germline lookup yields CDR1 SGDLS and CDR2 YYNGEE. This CDR3 reads CASSVVDRGNTEAFF. CDR3 bases: TGTGCCAGCAGCGTAGTGGACAGGGGAAACACTGAAGCTTTCTTT. Complete variable domain (other parts from reference TRBV9 and TRBJ1-1): DSGVTQTPKHLITATGQRVTLRCSPRSGDLSVYWYQQSLDQGLQFLIQYYNGEERAKGNILERFSAQQFPDLHSELNLSSLELGDSALYFCASSVVDRGNTEAFFGQGTRLTVV.

The rearrangement uses TRBV5-6 and TRBJ1-2, with 9 bases that match TRBD1. V gave up 3 bases and J gave up 2 bases; unmatched junction bases: 5. Germline CDR1 SGHDT, CDR2 YYEEEE. CDR3 length: 15 residues. CDR3 loop: CASSWGQGKNYGYTF. CDR3 sequence (DNA): TGTGCCAGCAGCTGGGGACAGGGAAAAAACTATGGCTACACCTTC.